This TCR beta chain was found in a study of response to subunit inactivated influenza vaccine. TCRdb reprocessed the RT-PCR reads with MiXCR, giving one entry per CDR3 protein. The data contain hundreds of thousands of distinct CDR3 sequences, approximately 15% of them singletons. V was cut by 0 bases and J by 6 bases, with 9 bases left in between. This CDR3 has 13 residues. The study's findings and limits: Authors suggested each seasonal influenza vaccination recruits few new T cells.

This clonotype was found a few times. What it binds is not known. The receptor was isolated from a man in his forties or fifties who received an inactivated influenza vaccine. This material consisted of PBMCs from blood, taken roughly 13 days after vaccination. V usage is TRBV12-3 or TRBV12-4 and J usage is TRBJ2-7; D is undetermined. The CDR3: CASSLAARTEQYF. DNA of the CDR3: TGTGCCAGCAGTTTAGCAGCACGCACCGAGCAGTACTTC.